The clone carrying this T cell receptor beta chain was seen a few times. The data are from a study of identical twins. In TCRdb, the 5' RACE reads were re-called with MiXCR into one record per CDR3 protein. The data hold some 440,000 distinct CDR3 sequences, with roughly 26% observed a single time. V was clipped by 1 base and J by 2 bases, with 2 bases between them. The length of the CDR3 is 11 residues. CDR1 SQVTM and CDR2 ANQGSEA come from the germline V gene. The same sample was also studied in work on T cells expressing NK-cell markers. That work states: Researchers got TCR beta repertoires out of sorted CD3+CD56+NKG2C+, CD3+CD56+NKG2C- and CD3+CD56-NKG2C+ T cells.

The sequence came from a woman aged 18 to 35 in good health. The sequenced sample was CD4+ T cells sorted from blood. The chain recombines TRBV29-1 with TRBJ1-2; D gene unclear. CDR3 region: CSVEANYGYTF. The CDR3 region has the DNA TGCAGCGTTGAAGCCAACTATGGCTACACCTTC.